These T cell receptor beta chains were read from a single sample in a study of vaccination and CD4 T cells after COVID-19. TCRdb re-called the PCR reads with MiXCR, one entry per CDR3 protein. The sample yields under 15,000 distinct CDR3 sequences, under 40% seen once. Their target antigens are unknown. Sequencing used CD4+ T cells from blood, cultured in vitro. All receptors derive from a human donor who had recovered from COVID-19. CDR3s include the opening cysteine and the closing phenylalanine or tryptophan. Size is stated for part of the rows, as once, few or many counts, or as a class when the clone is expanded.

V	J	size	CDR3
TRBV7-2	TRBJ2-5	NA	CASTETETQYF
TRBV27	TRBJ1-1	NA	CASRLGAGKGTEAFF
TRBV6-1	TRBJ2-2	NA	CASSKTDYTGELFF
TRBV2	TRBJ2-3	few	CASLAPLGDTQYF
TRBV5-1	TRBJ2-7	NA	CASSLGTSGTRGYEQYF
TRBV7-8	TRBJ1-2	few	CASSKNSGGLNYGYTF
TRBV24-1	TRBJ1-2	few	CATSGTKDYGYTF
TRBV25-1	TRBJ2-7	few	CASSVGVYEQYF
TRBV20-1	TRBJ2-5	NA	CSARDQGLSETQYF
TRBV20-1	TRBJ1-2	medium-sized	CSARDPEPGLFTF
TRBV5-1	TRBJ2-3	few	CASSLRQGGADTQYF
TRBV6-1	TRBJ2-3	NA	CASRSGRILDTQYF
TRBV4-2	TRBJ1-2	NA	CASSHPGEGSYGYTF
TRBV5-1	TRBJ2-5	NA	CASSLSRGLAGEGETQYF
TRBV27	TRBJ2-2	NA	CASSFYGGELFF